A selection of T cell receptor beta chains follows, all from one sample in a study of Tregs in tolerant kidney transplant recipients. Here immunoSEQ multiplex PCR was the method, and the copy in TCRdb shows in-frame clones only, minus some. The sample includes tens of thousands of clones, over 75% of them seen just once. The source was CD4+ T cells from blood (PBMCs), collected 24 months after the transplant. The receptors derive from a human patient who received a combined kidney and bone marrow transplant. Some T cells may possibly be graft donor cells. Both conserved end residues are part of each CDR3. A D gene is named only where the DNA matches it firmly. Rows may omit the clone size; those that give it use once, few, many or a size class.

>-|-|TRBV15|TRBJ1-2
CATSKQGNYGYTF
TGTGCCACCTCAAAACAGGGTAACTATGGCTACACCTTC
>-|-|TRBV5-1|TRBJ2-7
CASSPGHYFKQYF
TGCGCCAGCAGCCCGGGACACTACTTCAAGCAGTACTTC
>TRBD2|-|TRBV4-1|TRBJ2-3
CASSGTSGTTDTQYF
TGCGCCAGCTCCGGGACTAGCGGGACCACAGATACGCAGTATTTT
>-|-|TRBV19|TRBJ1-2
CASSTGLRVWYTF
TGTGCCAGTAGTACAGGACTCCGTGTTTGGTACACCTTC
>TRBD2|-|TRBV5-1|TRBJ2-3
CASSLVGAGGTDTQYF
TGCGCCAGCAGCTTGGTGGGAGCGGGGGGCACAGATACGCAGTATTTT
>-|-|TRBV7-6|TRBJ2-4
CASSSRSGVLAKNIQYF
TGTGCCAGCAGCTCCCGGTCAGGGGTTCTAGCCAAAAACATTCAGTACTTC
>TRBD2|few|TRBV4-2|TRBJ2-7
CASSQALLAGEYEQYF
TGTGCCAGCAGCCAAGCTTTACTAGCGGGAGAATACGAGCAGTACTTC
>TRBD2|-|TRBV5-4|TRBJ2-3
CASSPASGRADTQYF
TGTGCCAGCAGCCCCGCCAGCGGGAGGGCAGATACGCAGTATTTT
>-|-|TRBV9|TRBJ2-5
CASSTSRGLETQYF
TGTGCCAGCAGCACCAGTAGGGGCCTAGAGACCCAGTACTTC
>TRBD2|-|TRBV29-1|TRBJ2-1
CSVVWFLAGKSSYNEQFF
TGCAGCGTTGTGTGGTTTTTAGCGGGAAAAAGCTCCTACAATGAGCAGTTCTTC
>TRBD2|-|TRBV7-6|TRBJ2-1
CASSPGSGHYNEQFF
TGTGCCAGCAGCCCGGGTAGCGGGCACTACAATGAGCAGTTCTTC
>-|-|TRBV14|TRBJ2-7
CASSQVGGAYEQYF
TGTGCCAGCAGCCAAGTAGGGGGAGCCTACGAGCAGTACTTC
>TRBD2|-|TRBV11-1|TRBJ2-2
CASSSTSLDTGELFF
TGTGCCAGCAGCTCGACTAGCCTAGACACCGGGGAGCTGTTTTTT
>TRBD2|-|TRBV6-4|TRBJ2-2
CASRRGSGTGELFF
TGTGCCAGCAGACGCGGGAGCGGAACCGGGGAGCTGTTTTTT
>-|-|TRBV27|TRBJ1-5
CASRPRDTGQSQPQHF
TGTGCCAGCAGGCCTAGGGACACGGGGCAAAGTCAGCCCCAGCATTTT
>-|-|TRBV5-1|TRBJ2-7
CASSPVRGYEQYF
TGCGCCAGCAGCCCCGTAAGAGGGTACGAGCAGTACTTC
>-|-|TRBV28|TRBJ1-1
CASSLMWPEAFF
TGTGCCAGCAGCCTTATGTGGCCTGAAGCTTTCTTT
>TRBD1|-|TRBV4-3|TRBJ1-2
CASKVAGGAYGYTF
TGCGCCAGCAAGGTCGCAGGGGGCGCCTATGGCTACACCTTC
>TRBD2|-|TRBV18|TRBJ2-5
CASSLLLAVQETQYF
TGTGCCAGCTCACTCTTACTAGCGGTCCAAGAGACCCAGTACTTC
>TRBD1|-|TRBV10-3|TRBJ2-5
CAISETDRGWETQYF
TGTGCCATCAGTGAGACAGACAGGGGGTGGGAGACCCAGTACTTC
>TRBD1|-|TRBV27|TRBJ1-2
CASSLDRNYGYTF
TGTGCCAGCAGTTTGGACAGGAACTATGGCTACACCTTC
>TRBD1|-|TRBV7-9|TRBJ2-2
CASSLRGDRRNTGELFF
TGTGCCAGCAGCTTAAGGGGGGACAGGAGGAACACCGGGGAGCTGTTTTTT
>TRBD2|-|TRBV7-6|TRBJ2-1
CASSHGLADNNEQFF
TGTGCCAGCAGCCATGGACTAGCGGATAACAATGAGCAGTTCTTC
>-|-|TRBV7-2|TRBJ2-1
CASSTRPFSSYNEQFF
TGTGCCAGCAGCACCCGCCCTTTCAGCTCCTACAATGAGCAGTTCTTC
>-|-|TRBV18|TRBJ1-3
CASSPLSASSGNTIYF
TGTGCCAGCTCACCCCTTTCAGCTAGCTCTGGAAACACCATATATTTT
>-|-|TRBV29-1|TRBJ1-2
CSVESGGGYTF
TGCAGCGTTGAGTCGGGGGGTGGCTACACCTTC
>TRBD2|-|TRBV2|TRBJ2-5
CASNRLAGASETQYF
TGTGCCAGCAATAGACTAGCGGGGGCCTCGGAGACCCAGTACTTC
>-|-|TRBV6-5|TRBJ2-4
CASSGSIAKNIQYF
TGTGCCAGCAGCGGTTCGATAGCCAAAAACATTCAGTACTTC
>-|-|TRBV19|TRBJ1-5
CASSKDSRNQPQHF
TGTGCCAGTAGTAAGGACAGCCGCAATCAGCCCCAGCATTTT
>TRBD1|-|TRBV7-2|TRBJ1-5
CASSPSNRGQPQHF
TGTGCCAGCAGCCCGTCGAACAGGGGTCAGCCCCAGCATTTT
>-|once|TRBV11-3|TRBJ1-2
CASSLRGNYGYTF
TGTGCCAGCAGCTTACGGGGGAACTATGGCTACACCTTC
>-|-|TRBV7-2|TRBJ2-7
CASSLQTGGALEQYF
TGTGCCAGCAGCTTACAAACAGGGGGGGCTCTTGAGCAGTACTTC
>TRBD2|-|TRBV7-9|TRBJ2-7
CASSLGRSREGEQYF
TGTGCCAGCAGCTTAGGACGGTCGCGGGAGGGCGAGCAGTACTTC
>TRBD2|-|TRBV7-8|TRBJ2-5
CASSLSTKSGLAGVRETQYF
TGTGCCAGCAGCTTATCGACCAAATCGGGACTAGCGGGGGTACGAGAGACCCAGTACTTC
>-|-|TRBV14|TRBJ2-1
CASSQGWSSYNEQFF
TGTGCCAGCAGCCAAGGTTGGAGCTCCTACAATGAGCAGTTCTTC
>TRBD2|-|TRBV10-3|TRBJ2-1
CAISGSLAGGNEQFF
TGTGCCATCAGTGGATCCCTAGCGGGAGGCAATGAGCAGTTCTTC
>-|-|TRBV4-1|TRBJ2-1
CASSPGVLGEQFF
TGCGCCAGCAGCCCGGGGGTTTTAGGAGAGCAGTTCTTC
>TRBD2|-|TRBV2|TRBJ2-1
CASRGWGGIAYNEQFF
TGTGCCAGCAGGGGTTGGGGGGGGATTGCCTACAATGAGCAGTTCTTC
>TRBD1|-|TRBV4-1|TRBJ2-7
CASTGRQGATYEQYF
TGCGCCAGCACAGGAAGACAGGGGGCCACCTACGAGCAGTACTTC
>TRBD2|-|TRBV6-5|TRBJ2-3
CASKSGLALRDTQYF
TGTGCCAGCAAAAGCGGACTAGCCTTACGAGATACGCAGTATTTT
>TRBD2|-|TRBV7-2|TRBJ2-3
CASSFGGLAGGITDTQYF
TGTGCCAGCAGCTTCGGGGGACTAGCGGGAGGGATCACAGATACGCAGTATTTT
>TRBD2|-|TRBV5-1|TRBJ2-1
CASSLGGREVNEQFF
TGCGCCAGCAGCTTGGGAGGGAGGGAGGTCAATGAGCAGTTCTTC
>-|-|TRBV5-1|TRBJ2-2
CASSLQGTQNTGELFF
TGCGCCAGCAGCTTGCAAGGGACACAGAACACCGGGGAGCTGTTTTTT
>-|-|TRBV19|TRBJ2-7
CASSILDSPYEQYF
TGTGCCAGTAGTATACTAGACAGTCCCTACGAGCAGTACTTC
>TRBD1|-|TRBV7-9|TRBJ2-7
CASSLTGGSYEQYF
TGTGCCAGCAGCTTGACAGGGGGGTCCTACGAGCAGTACTTC